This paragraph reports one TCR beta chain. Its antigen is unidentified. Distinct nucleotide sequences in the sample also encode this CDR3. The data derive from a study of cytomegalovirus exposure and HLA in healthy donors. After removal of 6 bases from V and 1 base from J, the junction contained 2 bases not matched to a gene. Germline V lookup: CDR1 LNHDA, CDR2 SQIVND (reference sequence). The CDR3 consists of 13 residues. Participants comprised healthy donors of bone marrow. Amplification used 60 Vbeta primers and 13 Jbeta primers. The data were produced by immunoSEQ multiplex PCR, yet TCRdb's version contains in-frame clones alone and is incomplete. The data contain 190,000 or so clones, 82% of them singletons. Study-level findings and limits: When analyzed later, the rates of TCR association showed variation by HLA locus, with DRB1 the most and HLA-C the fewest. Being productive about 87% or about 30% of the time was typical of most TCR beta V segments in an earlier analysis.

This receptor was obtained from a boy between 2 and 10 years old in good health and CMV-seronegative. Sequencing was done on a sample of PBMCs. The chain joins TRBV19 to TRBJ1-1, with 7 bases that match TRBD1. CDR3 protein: CASSGQANTEAFF. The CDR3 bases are TGTGCCAGTAGCGGACAGGCGAACACTGAAGCTTTCTTT.